Following are 26 T cell receptor beta chains from one sample sequenced in a study of cytomegalovirus exposure and HLA in healthy donors. Only in-frame clones appear in the TCRdb table, and some are missing; sequencing was by immunoSEQ multiplex PCR. The profile covers about 260,000 clones, with around 90% appearing a single time and under 4% taken by the ten largest. The sequencing sample was made of PBMCs. All receptors derive from a woman in her twenties or thirties in good health and CMV-seronegative.

This clone came up once. The chain uses TRBV11-2 and TRBJ2-7; D is perhaps TRBD1 (6 bases). The ends were cut back, 1 base at V and 3 bases at J, with 13 bases in the middle. This CDR3 is built from 15 residues. The V gene's germline CDR1 is SGHAT and CDR2 FQNNGV. The CDR3 loop reads CASSLGTVANYEQYF. CDR3 in DNA: TGTGCCAGCAGCTTAGGGACAGTCGCAAACTACGAGCAGTACTTC.

This rearrangement joins TRBV12-5 to TRBJ2-1, with 9 nucleotides matching TRBD1. V shed 4 bases, J shed 5 bases, and the junction held 9 bases outside the gene matches. CDR1 and CDR2 (germline): LGHNT, FRNRAP. The CDR3 consists of 16 residues. This CDR3 is CASGSSQDRGNNEQFF. CDR3 nucleotides: TGTGCTAGTGGTTCTTCCCAGGACAGGGGAAACAATGAGCAGTTCTTC.

This chain joins TRBV19 and TRBJ2-2; 9 bases match TRBD1. The CDR3 covers 16 residues. CDR1 is LNHDA, CDR2 SQIVND, per germline (reference sequence). The V segment lost 2 bases and the J segment 0 bases; nucleotides outside the gene matches: 1. For the CDR3, the DNA is TGTGCCAGTAGTATAACAGGGGGCGCGAACACCGGGGAGCTGTTTTTT. Translated, it gives CASSITGGANTGELFF.

The chain uses TRBV28 and TRBJ1-5, with D uncertain. The length of the CDR3 is 8 residues. Germline V gives CDR1 MDHEN, CDR2 SYDVKM. V was trimmed by 8 bases and J by 15 bases, leaving 8 bases between them. The CDR3 DNA follows: TGTGCCAGCGGCCTCGCGCATTTT. Protein product: CASGLAHF.

The chain uses TRBV29-1 and TRBJ1-1; D perhaps matches TRBD1 (6 bases). With 2 bases removed from V and 1 base from J, the gap between germline ends came to 14 bases. The CDR3 runs to 15 residues. Germline CDR1 and CDR2: SQVTM and ANQGSEA. The CDR3, as DNA: TGCAGCGTTGAACACCCGGGACACCAGAACACTGAAGCTTTCTTT. The encoded protein is CSVEHPGHQNTEAFF.

This chain links TRBV27 with TRBJ2-7; 13 bases are shared with TRBD2. The CDR3 length is 14 residues. Germline loops: CDR1 MNHEY, CDR2 SMNVEV (reference sequence). The V gene end was trimmed by 6 bases and the J gene end by 3 bases; junction bases not matched to a gene: 2. DNA for the CDR3: TGTGCCAGCAGGGGACTAGCGGGACTCTACGAGCAGTACTTC. This codes for CASRGLAGLYEQYF.

This clone was seen only a few times. This chain links TRBV30 with TRBJ1-5; D possibly corresponds to TRBD1 (5 bases). Trimming cost V 0 bases and J 7 bases, with 19 bases left between them. The CDR3 has 16 residues. In germline, CDR1 is GTSNPN, CDR2 SVGIG (reference sequence). CDR3 amino acids: CAWSVPPGMGEQPQHF. The CDR3 DNA sequence: TGTGCCTGGAGTGTACCGCCAGGGATGGGGGAGCAGCCCCAGCATTTT. The whole variable domain, filled in from reference TRBV30 and TRBJ1-5, reads SQTIHQWPATLVQPVGSPLSLECTVEGTSNPNLYWYRQAAGRGLQLLFYSVGIGQISSEVPQNLSASRPQDRQFILSSKKLLLSDSGFYLCAWSVPPGMGEQPQHFGDGTRLSIL.

The chain joins TRBV12-5 to TRBJ2-7; 7 bases agree with TRBD1. The V and J ends lost 0 bases and 1 base, in that order; junction bases with no gene match: 9. The CDR3 sequence is 17 residues long. Germline CDR1 reads LGHNT; CDR2 reads FRNRAP. As DNA, the CDR3 is TGTGCTAGTGGTTTGGTACTGACAGGGAGTTGGTCCTACGAGCAGTACTTC. This translates into CASGLVLTGSWSYEQYF. Drawing the rest from reference TRBV12-5 and TRBJ2-7, the complete variable domain is DARVTQTPRHKVTEMGQEVTMRCQPILGHNTVFWYRQTMMQGLELLAYFRNRAPLDDSGMPKDRFSAEMPDATLATLKIQPSEPRDSAVYFCASGLVLTGSWSYEQYFGPGTRLTVT.

The chain recombines TRBV28 with TRBJ2-7, with D unclear. This CDR3 comprises 15 residues. With 2 bases removed from V and 7 bases from J, the gap between germline ends came to 18 bases. Germline V gene lookup returns CDR1 MDHEN and CDR2 SYDVKM. In nucleotides, the CDR3 is TGTGCCAGCAGTTTAGTAGTCGGGTTTGTTTTTGAGCAGTACTTC. Amino acid sequence: CASSLVVGFVFEQYF.

The rearrangement links TRBV10-3 to TRBJ1-5; unclear D gene. The germline V and J ends were trimmed by 3 bases and 4 bases, with 4 bases remaining between them. CDR3 length equals 12 residues. Germline-derived CDR1 and CDR2 are ENHRY and SYGVKD. CDR3 bases: TGTGCCATCAGTGACGTAAATCAGCCCCAGCATTTT. It specifies CAISDVNQPQHF.

The V gene is TRBV27, the J gene TRBJ2-3, with TRBD2 matching over 14 bases. Germline V gene sequence: CDR1 MNHEY, CDR2 SMNVEV (reference sequence). V lost 6 bases and J lost 1; bases outside the gene matches: 6. The CDR3 length is 17 residues. CDR3 sequence reads: CASSSRLAGGGTDTQYF. The CDR3 DNA reads as TGTGCCAGCAGCTCCAGACTAGCGGGAGGGGGCACAGATACGCAGTATTTT.

The rearrangement joins TRBV28 to TRBJ1-4; possibly TRBD1 for D (5 bases). Looked up from germline, CDR1 is MDHEN and CDR2 is SYDVKM. V lost 2 bases and J 2 bases, leaving 9 bases between the germline ends. CDR3 length: 15 residues. CDR3: CASSLAGGTNEKLFF. CDR3 sequence (DNA): TGTGCCAGCAGTTTAGCCGGGGGTACTAATGAAAAACTGTTTTTT. Full variable domain (missing parts from reference TRBV28 and TRBJ1-4): DVKVTQSSRYLVKRTGEKVFLECVQDMDHENMFWYRQDPGLGLRLIYFSYDVKMKEKGDIPEGYSVSREKKERFSLILESASTNQTSMYLCASSLAGGTNEKLFFGSGTQLSVL.

The gene calls are TRBV27 and TRBJ2-3, with 9 positions matching TRBD2. The trim removed 8 bases at V and 2 bases at J, leaving 14 bases unmatched. CDR3 size: 17 residues. Germline V lookup: CDR1 MNHEY, CDR2 SMNVEV (reference sequence). In DNA, the CDR3 is TGTGCCAGCGGGCGGGGGGCTAGCGGGACTACCACAGATACGCAGTATTTT. Translation: CASGRGASGTTTDTQYF.

The chain carries TRBV29-1 and TRBJ2-5; no clear D gene. Germline lookup yields CDR1 SQVTM and CDR2 ANQGSEA. With 2 bases removed from V and 3 bases from J, the gap between germline ends came to 7 bases. The CDR3 is 12 amino acids. The CDR3 DNA reads TGCAGCGTTGAATTTGGGGAAGAGACCCAGTACTTC. It specifies CSVEFGEETQYF.

The rearrangement links TRBV18 to TRBJ2-1; TRBD1 agrees at 7 bases. This CDR3 contains 14 residues. Germline loops: CDR1 KGHSH, CDR2 LQKENI. With 6 bases clipped from V and 5 bases from J, the junction kept 7 bases outside the gene matches. The CDR3 here is CASSWDRLDNEQFF. In DNA form, the CDR3 reads TGTGCCAGCTCTTGGGACAGACTTGACAATGAGCAGTTCTTC.

The chain employs TRBV7-6 and TRBJ2-1; 11 bases are shared with TRBD1. CDR1 SGHVS and CDR2 FNYEAQ come from the germline V gene. The ends lost 3 bases at V and 8 bases at J; junction bases unmatched: 9. CDR3 size: 16 residues. The CDR3 DNA reads as TGTGCCAGCAGCTTCCCGGGACAGGGGGGCTGGGATGAGCAGTTCTTC. Translating it yields CASSFPGQGGWDEQFF.

V is TRBV9 and J is TRBJ2-1; 11 bases are shared with TRBD1. With V trimmed by 3 bases and J by 3 bases, 2 bases remained unmatched. The CDR3 is 15 residues long. Per the germline V gene, CDR1 is SGDLS and CDR2 is YYNGEE. The CDR3 DNA sequence: TGTGCCAGCAGCGGGGACAGGGGGAGCTACAATGAGCAGTTCTTC. It yields the protein CASSGDRGSYNEQFF.

The CDR3 reads CASSPQTGGLVNEQFF. The CDR3 DNA is TGTGCCAGCAGCCCGCAGACAGGGGGCCTCGTAAATGAGCAGTTCTTC. The J gene is TRBJ2-1, the V gene TRBV27, with 10 bases fitting TRBD1. Germline V lookup: CDR1 MNHEY, CDR2 SMNVEV (reference sequence). V shed 6 bases, J shed 7 bases, and the junction held 12 bases outside the gene matches. This CDR3 spans 16 amino acids.

CDR3 in DNA: TGTGCCAGCAGTTACCCAGCGGGGGGCAAGGGAGAGACCCAGTACTTC. As protein: CASSYPAGGKGETQYF. The V gene is TRBV6-6, the J gene TRBJ2-5, with TRBD2 matching 9 bases. Germline values: CDR1 MNHNY, CDR2 SVGAGI (reference sequence). This CDR3 contains 16 residues. J gave up 4 bases and V 2 bases, and 8 bases lay outside the gene matches.

A word on this clone: The sample contains more than one DNA sequence encoding this CDR3. The V and J genes are TRBV9 and TRBJ2-3; D remains ambiguous. The CDR3 runs 12 residues. The germline V gene has CDR1 SGDLS and CDR2 YYNGEE. The V end lost 0 bases, the J end lost 6 bases, and 5 bases lay between the germline ends. CDR3 residues: CASSVGVDTQYF. Written as DNA, the CDR3 is TGTGCCAGCAGCGTAGGTGTGGATACGCAGTATTTT.

The gene calls are TRBV27 and TRBJ2-2; tentatively, D is TRBD1 (5 bases). This CDR3 spans 16 amino acids. Germline V lookup: CDR1 MNHEY, CDR2 SMNVEV (reference sequence). Trimming took off 3 bases at V and 6 bases at J, with 17 bases between the two ends. CDR3 bases: TGTGCCAGCAGTTTGAACAGGCCAGCGATCTCCGGGGAGCTGTTTTTT. This encodes CASSLNRPAISGELFF.

The chain is built from TRBV15 and TRBJ2-2; tentatively, D is TRBD1 or TRBD2 (5 bases each). In germline, CDR1 is LNHNV, CDR2 YYDKDF (reference sequence). The CDR3 spans 14 residues. V lost 2 bases and J lost 7, with 11 bases in between. Here the CDR3 reads CATSRRGVGGELFF. The CDR3 DNA reads TGTGCCACCAGCAGAAGGGGAGTCGGCGGGGAGCTGTTTTTT.

Points on this clone: This sample includes further DNA sequences coding for the same CDR3. The V call is TRBV27, the J call TRBJ2-1, with TRBD2 identical over 11 bases. Germline CDR1 reads MNHEY; CDR2 reads SMNVEV (reference sequence). V lost 0 bases and J lost 6; bases outside the gene matches: 1. This CDR3 is 15 amino acids long. The CDR3 here is CASSLSGTSGNEQFF. The CDR3 DNA reads as TGTGCCAGCAGTTTATCCGGGACTAGCGGCAATGAGCAGTTCTTC.

This clone was seen only a few times. The J gene is TRBJ1-5, the V gene TRBV7-2, with unresolved D. Germline V gene data show CDR1 as SGHTA and CDR2 as FQGNSA. The CDR3 is 13 amino acids. Trimming took off 5 bases at V and 7 bases at J, with 12 bases between the two ends. In DNA, the CDR3 is TGTGCCAGCAGCCAAATACAAACGCAGCCCCAGCATTTT. It specifies CASSQIQTQPQHF. Together with reference TRBV7-2 and TRBJ1-5, the CDR3 gives the full variable domain: GAGVSQSPSNKVTEKGKDVELRCDPISGHTALYWYRQSLGQGLEFLIYFQGNSAPDKSGLPSDRFSAERTGGSVSTLTIQRTQQEDSAVYLCASSQIQTQPQHFGDGTRLSIL.

This clone was found once. The J gene is TRBJ2-2, the V gene TRBV27; the match to TRBD2 covers 15 bases. The CDR3 has 16 residues. The trim removed 4 bases at V and 8 bases at J, leaving 5 bases unmatched. Germline V gives CDR1 MNHEY, CDR2 SMNVEV (reference sequence). The CDR3, as DNA: TGTGCCAGCAGTTCCGGACTAGCGGGAGGGTCGGGGGAGCTGTTTTTT. Its protein is CASSSGLAGGSGELFF.

The chain combines TRBV28 with TRBJ1-5; TRBD1 is a possible D gene (5 bases). The V end was cut by 1 base, the J end by 7 bases, with 17 bases between. This CDR3 is 16 amino acids long. Germline assignment: CDR1 MDHEN and CDR2 SYDVKM. CDR3 nucleotide sequence: TGTGCCAGCAGTTTATATAACCAGGGCGCCCCCCAGCCCCAGCATTTT. This gives the protein CASSLYNQGAPQPQHF.